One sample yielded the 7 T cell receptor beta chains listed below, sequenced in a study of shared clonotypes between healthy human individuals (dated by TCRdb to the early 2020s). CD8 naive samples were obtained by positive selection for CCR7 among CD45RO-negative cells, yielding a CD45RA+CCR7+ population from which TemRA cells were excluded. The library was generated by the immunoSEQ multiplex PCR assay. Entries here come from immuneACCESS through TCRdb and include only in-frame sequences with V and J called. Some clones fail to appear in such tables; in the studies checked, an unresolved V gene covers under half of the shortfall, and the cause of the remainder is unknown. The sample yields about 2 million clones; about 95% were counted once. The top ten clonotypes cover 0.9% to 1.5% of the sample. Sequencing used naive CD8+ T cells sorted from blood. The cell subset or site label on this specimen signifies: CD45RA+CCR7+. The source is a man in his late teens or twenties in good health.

The CDR3 nucleotides read TGTGCCAGCAGCGTAACCGGGGCCTCCTACAATGAGCAGTTCTTC. The encoded protein is CASSVTGASYNEQFF. The chain carries TRBV9 and TRBJ2-1; perhaps D is TRBD1 or TRBD2 (5 bases each). CDR3 length: 15 amino acids. Per germline, CDR1 SGDLS and CDR2 YYNGEE. The germline V and J ends were trimmed by 1 base and 0 bases, with 8 bases remaining between them.

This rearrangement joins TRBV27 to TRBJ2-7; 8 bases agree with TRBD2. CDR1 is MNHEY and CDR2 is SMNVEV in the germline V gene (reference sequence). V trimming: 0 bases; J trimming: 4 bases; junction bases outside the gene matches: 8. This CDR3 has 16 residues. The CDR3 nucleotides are TGTGCCAGCAGTTTATCGTCGGGAGCGGGAGTGTACGAGCAGTACTTC. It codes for CASSLSSGAGVYEQYF.

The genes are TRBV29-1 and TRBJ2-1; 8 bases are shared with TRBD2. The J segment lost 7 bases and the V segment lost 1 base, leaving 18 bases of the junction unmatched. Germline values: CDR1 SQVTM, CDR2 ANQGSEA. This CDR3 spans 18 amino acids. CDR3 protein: CSVEGGLTGTSLVNEQFF. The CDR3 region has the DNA TGCAGCGTTGAAGGGGGGTTAACCGGGACTAGTCTTGTTAATGAGCAGTTCTTC.

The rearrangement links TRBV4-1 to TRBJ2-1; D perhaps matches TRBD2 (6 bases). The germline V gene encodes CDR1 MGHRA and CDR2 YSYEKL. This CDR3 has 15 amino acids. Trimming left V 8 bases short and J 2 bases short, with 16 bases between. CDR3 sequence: CASGVGSGTYNEQFF. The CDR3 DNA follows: TGCGCCAGCGGCGTGGGTAGCGGAACCTACAATGAGCAGTTCTTC.

The CDR3 region has the DNA TGTGCCAGCAGTGAAGAATACAGCAACACCGTAGATTACGAGCAGTACTTC. Protein product: CASSEEYSNTVDYEQYF. The chain couples TRBV6-1 to TRBJ2-7, with D uncertain. Per the germline V gene, CDR1 is MNHNS and CDR2 is SASEGT. Trimming removed 1 base at V and 4 bases at J, with 20 bases between. The CDR3 is 17 amino acids.

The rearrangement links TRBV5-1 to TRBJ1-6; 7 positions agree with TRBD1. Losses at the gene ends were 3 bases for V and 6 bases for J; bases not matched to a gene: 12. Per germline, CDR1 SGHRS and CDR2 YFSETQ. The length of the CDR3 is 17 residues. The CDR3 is CASSSLLAGTANSPLHF. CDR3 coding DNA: TGCGCCAGCAGCTCACTCCTAGCCGGGACAGCTAATTCACCCCTCCACTTT.

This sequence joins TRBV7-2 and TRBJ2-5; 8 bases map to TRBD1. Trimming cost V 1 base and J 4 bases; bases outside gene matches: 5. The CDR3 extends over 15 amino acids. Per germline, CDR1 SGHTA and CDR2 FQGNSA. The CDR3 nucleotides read TGTGCCAGCAGCTTAGGGACAGGGACCCGAGAGACCCAGTACTTC. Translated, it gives CASSLGTGTRETQYF. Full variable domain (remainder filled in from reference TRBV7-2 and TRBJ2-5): GAGVSQSPSNKVTEKGKDVELRCDPISGHTALYWYRQSLGQGLEFLIYFQGNSAPDKSGLPSDRFSAERTGGSVSTLTIQRTQQEDSAVYLCASSLGTGTRETQYFGPGTRLLVL.